One T cell receptor beta chain is described in this entry. Its specificity is not known. Trimming at V came to 6 bases and at J to 0 bases, leaving 8 bases not matched to a gene. Germline loops: CDR1 SGHVS, CDR2 FNYEAQ. This CDR3 region has 16 residues. The sample originates from a study of chemoradiotherapy in HPV16-positive cancers. Study-level findings and limits: Candidate HPV-specific clones and E7-related TCR motifs grew in tumor during treatment. The functional HPV-specific definition rests on just two HPV16-positive patients.

Here immunoSEQ multiplex PCR was the method, and the copy in TCRdb shows in-frame clones only, minus some. The sample has about 5,500 clones, just under 80% seen once. Sampling was conducted from a patient who underwent chemoradiotherapy. The TCR comes from a human donor with HPV-associated anogenital cancer. The chain employs TRBV7-6 and TRBJ2-7, with 10 nucleotides matching TRBD2. The chain's CDR3 is CASSRTPSGSSYEQYF. CDR3 nucleotide sequence: TGTGCCAGCAGTCGTACACCTAGCGGGAGCTCCTACGAGCAGTACTTC.